This TCR beta chain is drawn from a study of graft-versus-host responses after intestinal transplantation. At the level of the study: The recipients all started with anti-thymocyte globulin induction and then took tacrolimus and steroids for 3 to 4 years.

The method was immunoSEQ multiplex PCR; TCRdb's version includes in-frame clones alone and lacks a portion of them. The table shows some 120,000 clones, with roughly 92% occurring only once. This clone was observed a handful of times. Its specificity is unknown. Study observations and caveats: Association was observed between peak circulating GvH clone levels and early post-transplant HvG declines.

This CDR3 spans 13 amino acids. The germline CDR1 and CDR2 sequences are LNHDA and SQIVND (reference sequence). J lost 9 bases, V lost 8 bases, and 4 bases had no gene match. The chain uses TRBV19 and TRBJ2-1; 13 bases agree with TRBD2. The receptor's source is a human donor who was the organ donor for an intestinal transplant. Sequencing used unstimulated CD4+ T cells sorted from spleen or lymph node cells, obtained before transplant. CDR3 coding DNA: TGTGCCAGTCGGACTAGCGGGAGCGGTGAGCAGTTCTTC. Translating it yields CASRTSGSGEQFF.